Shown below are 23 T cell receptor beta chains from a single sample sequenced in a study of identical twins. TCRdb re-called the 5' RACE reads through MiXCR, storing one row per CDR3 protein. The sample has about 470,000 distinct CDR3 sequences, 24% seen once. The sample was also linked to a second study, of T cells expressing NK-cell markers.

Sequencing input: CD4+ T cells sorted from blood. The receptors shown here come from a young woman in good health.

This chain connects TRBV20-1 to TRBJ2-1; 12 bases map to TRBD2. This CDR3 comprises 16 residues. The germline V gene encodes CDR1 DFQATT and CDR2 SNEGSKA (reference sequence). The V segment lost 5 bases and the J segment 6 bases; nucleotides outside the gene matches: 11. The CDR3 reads CSASSSGRASRNEQFF. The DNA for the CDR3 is TGCAGTGCTTCTTCTAGCGGGAGGGCCAGTCGCAATGAGCAGTTCTTC.

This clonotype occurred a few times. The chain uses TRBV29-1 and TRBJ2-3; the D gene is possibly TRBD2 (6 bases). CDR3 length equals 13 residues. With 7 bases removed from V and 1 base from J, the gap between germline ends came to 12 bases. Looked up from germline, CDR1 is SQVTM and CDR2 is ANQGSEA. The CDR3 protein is CSGRRGGTDTQYF. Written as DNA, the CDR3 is TGCAGCGGGCGGCGGGGTGGCACAGATACGCAGTATTTT.

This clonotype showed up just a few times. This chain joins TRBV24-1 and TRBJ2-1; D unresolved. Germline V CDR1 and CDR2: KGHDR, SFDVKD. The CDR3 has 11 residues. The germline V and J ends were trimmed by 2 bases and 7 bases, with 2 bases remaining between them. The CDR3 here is CATSDWNEQFF. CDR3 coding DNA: TGTGCCACCAGTGATTGGAATGAGCAGTTCTTC.

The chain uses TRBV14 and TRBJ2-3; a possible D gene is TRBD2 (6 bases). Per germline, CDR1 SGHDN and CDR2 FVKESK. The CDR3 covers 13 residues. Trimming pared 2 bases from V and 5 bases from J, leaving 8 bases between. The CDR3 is CASSQTAGDTQYF. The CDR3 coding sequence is TGTGCCAGCAGCCAAACAGCGGGAGATACGCAGTATTTT.

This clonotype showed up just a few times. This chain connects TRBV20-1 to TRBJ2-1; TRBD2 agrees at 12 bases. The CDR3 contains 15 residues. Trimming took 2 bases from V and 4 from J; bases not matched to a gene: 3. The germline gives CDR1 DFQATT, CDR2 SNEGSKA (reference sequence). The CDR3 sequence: CSARTTSGGYNEQFF. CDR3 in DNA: TGCAGTGCTAGAACAACTAGCGGGGGGTACAATGAGCAGTTCTTC.

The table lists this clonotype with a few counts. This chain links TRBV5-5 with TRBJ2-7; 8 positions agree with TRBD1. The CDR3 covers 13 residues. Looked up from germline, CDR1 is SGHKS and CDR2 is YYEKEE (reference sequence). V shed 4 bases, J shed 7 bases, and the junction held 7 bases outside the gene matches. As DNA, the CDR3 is TGTGCCAGCAGCCCGGGGGACAGGCGGGAGCAGTACTTC. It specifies CASSPGDRREQYF.

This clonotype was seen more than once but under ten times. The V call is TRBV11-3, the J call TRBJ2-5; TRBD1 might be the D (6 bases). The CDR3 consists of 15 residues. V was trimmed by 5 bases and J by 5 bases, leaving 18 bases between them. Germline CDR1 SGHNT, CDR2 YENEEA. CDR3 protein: CASSPGQILRETQYF. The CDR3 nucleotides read TGTGCCAGCAGCCCAGGACAGATCCTTCGGGAGACCCAGTACTTC.

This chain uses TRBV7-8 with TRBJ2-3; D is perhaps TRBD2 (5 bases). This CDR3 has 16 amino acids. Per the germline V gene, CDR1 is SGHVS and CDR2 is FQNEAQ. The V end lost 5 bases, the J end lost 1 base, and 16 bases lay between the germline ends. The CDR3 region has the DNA TGTGCCAGCAGCGCCCGGCGAGGGCGGGGCACAGATACGCAGTATTTT. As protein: CASSARRGRGTDTQYF.

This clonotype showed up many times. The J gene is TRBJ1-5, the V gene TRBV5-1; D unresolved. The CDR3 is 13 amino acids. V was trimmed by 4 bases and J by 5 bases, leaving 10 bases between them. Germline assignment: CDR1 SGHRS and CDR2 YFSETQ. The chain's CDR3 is CASSLDGYQPQHF. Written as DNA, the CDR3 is TGCGCCAGCAGCCTGGACGGCTATCAGCCCCAGCATTTT.

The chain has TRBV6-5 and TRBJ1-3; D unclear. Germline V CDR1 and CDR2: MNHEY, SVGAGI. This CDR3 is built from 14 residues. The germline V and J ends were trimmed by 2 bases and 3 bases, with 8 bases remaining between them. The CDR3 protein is CASSYEWDGNTIYF. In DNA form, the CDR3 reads TGTGCCAGCAGTTACGAGTGGGATGGAAACACCATATATTTT.

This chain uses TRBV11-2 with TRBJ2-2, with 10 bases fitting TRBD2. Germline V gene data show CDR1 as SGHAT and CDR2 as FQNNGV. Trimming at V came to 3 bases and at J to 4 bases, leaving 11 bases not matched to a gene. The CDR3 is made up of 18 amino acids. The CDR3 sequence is CASSFLRGGLATTGELFF. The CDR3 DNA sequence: TGTGCCAGCAGCTTTCTTAGAGGGGGACTAGCGACCACCGGGGAGCTGTTTTTT.

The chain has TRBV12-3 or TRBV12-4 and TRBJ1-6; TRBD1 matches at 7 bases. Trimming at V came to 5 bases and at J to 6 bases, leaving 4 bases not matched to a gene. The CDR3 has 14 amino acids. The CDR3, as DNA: TGTGCCAGCAGTATGGGACAGACTAATTCACCCCTCCACTTT. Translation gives CASSMGQTNSPLHF.

The CDR3 loop is CASSLESGYGETQYF. The CDR3 DNA reads as TGCGCCAGCAGCTTGGAATCAGGTTATGGAGAGACCCAGTACTTC. The chain is built from TRBV5-1 and TRBJ2-5; no reliable D call. CDR1 is SGHRS and CDR2 is YFSETQ in the germline V gene. The ends were cut back, 0 bases at V and 4 bases at J, with 13 bases in the middle. CDR3 length equals 15 residues. The complete variable domain, with remaining parts taken from reference TRBV5-1 and TRBJ2-5, reads KAGVTQTPRYLIKTRGQQVTLSCSPISGHRSVSWYQQTPGQGLQFLFEYFSETQRNKGNFPGRFSGRQFSNSRSEMNVSTLELGDSALYLCASSLESGYGETQYFGPGTRLLVL.

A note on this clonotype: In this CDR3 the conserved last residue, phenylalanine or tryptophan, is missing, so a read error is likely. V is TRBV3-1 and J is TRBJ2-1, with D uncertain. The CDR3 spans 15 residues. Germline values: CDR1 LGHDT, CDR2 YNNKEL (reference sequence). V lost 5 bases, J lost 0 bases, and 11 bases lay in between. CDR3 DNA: TGTGCCAGCAGCTTTTCCATAGCCTCCTACAATGAGCAGTTCCTC. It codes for CASSFSIASYNEQFL.

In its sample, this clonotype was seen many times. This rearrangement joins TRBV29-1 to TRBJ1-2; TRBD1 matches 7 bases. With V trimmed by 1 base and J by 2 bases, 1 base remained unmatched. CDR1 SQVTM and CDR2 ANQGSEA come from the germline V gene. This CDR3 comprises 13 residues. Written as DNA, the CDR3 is TGCAGCGTTGAAGGGGGACAGAACTATGGCTACACCTTC. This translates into CSVEGGQNYGYTF.

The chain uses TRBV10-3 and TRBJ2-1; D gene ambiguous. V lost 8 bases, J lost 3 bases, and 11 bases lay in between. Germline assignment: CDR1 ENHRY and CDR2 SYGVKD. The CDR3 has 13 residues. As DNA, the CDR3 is TGTGCCATCGGGTCGACCGGCTACAATGAGCAGTTCTTC. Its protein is CAIGSTGYNEQFF.

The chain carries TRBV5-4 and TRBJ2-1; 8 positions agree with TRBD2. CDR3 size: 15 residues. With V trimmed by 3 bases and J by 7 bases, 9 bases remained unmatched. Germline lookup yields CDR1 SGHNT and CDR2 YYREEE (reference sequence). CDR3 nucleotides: TGTGCCAGCAGCTCCCCCGGACTAGCTGGGAATGAGCAGTTCTTC. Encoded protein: CASSSPGLAGNEQFF.

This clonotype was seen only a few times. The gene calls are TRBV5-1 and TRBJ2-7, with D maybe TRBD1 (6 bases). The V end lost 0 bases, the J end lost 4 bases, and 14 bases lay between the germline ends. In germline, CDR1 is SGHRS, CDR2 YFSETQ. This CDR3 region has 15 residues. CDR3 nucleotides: TGCGCCAGCAGCTTGGGGAGGACAGAGACGTACGAGCAGTACTTC. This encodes CASSLGRTETYEQYF.

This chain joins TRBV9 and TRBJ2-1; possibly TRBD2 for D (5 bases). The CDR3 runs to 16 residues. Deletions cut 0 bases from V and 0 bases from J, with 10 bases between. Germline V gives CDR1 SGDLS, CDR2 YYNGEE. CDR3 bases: TGTGCCAGCAGCGTAGCTCCGGGGAGCTCCTACAATGAGCAGTTCTTC. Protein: CASSVAPGSSYNEQFF.

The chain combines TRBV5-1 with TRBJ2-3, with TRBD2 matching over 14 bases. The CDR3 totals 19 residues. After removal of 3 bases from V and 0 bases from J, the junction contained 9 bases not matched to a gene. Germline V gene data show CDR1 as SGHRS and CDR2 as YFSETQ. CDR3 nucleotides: TGCGCCAGCAGCTCTATTGGACTAGCGGGGGGCCCCAGCACAGATACGCAGTATTTT. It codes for CASSSIGLAGGPSTDTQYF.

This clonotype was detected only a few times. The CDR3 loop reads CASSVGPLNTEAFF. The CDR3 DNA is TGTGCCAGCAGCGTAGGGCCGCTGAACACTGAAGCTTTCTTT. This chain joins TRBV9 and TRBJ1-1; D call uncertain. The CDR3 has 14 residues. V gave up 0 bases and J gave up 0 bases, with 6 bases separating them. Germline V gene data show CDR1 as SGDLS and CDR2 as YYNGEE.

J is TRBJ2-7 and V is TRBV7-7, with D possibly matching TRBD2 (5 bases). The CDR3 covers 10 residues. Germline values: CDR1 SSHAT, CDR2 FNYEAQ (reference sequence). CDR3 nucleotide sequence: TGTGCTAGCGCCACCTACGAGCAGTACTTC. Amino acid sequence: CASATYEQYF.

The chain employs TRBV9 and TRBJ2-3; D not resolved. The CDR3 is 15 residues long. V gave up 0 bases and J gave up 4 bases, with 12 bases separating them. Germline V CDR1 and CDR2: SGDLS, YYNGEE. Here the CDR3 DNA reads TGTGCCAGCAGCGTAGTAGGCCAGGCGGCAGATACGCAGTATTTT. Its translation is CASSVVGQAADTQYF.